This T cell receptor (beta chain) was found in a study of tumor-infiltrating lymphocytes in primary liver carcinoma (dated by TCRdb to about 2017). The study in broad terms: Hepatocellular carcinoma (four) or combined HCC and intrahepatic cholangiocarcinoma (one) was present in the five patients, who were three men and two women aged 30 to 69 years. High reproducibility was observed for the technical replicate repertoires, with mean shared-clone rates around 0.9 and correlation coefficients above 0.95. TCRbeta repertoire sequencing, expression microarrays and whole-exome sequencing were combined in the study across five regions of each liver tumor, with adjacent normal tissue and blood also included. The five patients had tumors of stage T1-T3 N0M0, with maximum diameters ranging from about 4 to 11 cm. Each sample produced roughly 3.5 to 7.13 million productive TCRbeta reads, and read depth showed no significant difference between tissue types. To link TCRbeta repertoire diversity to the local molecular phenotype, the roughly 24 tumor region samples were profiled with Agilent mRNA microarrays. A total of approximately 35 specimens from 5 patients, comprising some 25 tumor regions, 5 adjacent noncancerous liver tissues and 5 peripheral blood samples, were covered by TCRbeta repertoire sequencing.

CDR1 ENHRY and CDR2 SYGVKD are derived from the germline V gene. Its CDR3 holds 14 amino acids, cysteine through phenylalanine. Only CDR3 DNA remains: 42 bases, in frame from the first base. Worth noting for this clonotype: It lacks a known antigen. With a much larger clone just one base away, this may be a read error.

Total RNA and DNA were co-extracted without cell sorting from 20-30 mg of bulk tissue using the AllPrep DNA/RNA mini kit. Surgical resection was performed in China between November 2015 and 2016 on 5 or 6 patients with histopathologically diagnosed primary liver carcinoma. Patients had chronic HBV infection and were treatment-naive at sampling. Each tumor was sampled at five spatially separated regions: the superior, inferior, left-lateral and right-lateral poles and the tumor centre. According to histology, viable tumor cells made up more than 85% of every tumor sample. Pieces of fresh tumor and adjacent tissue were cut in half, with one half kept in RNAlater at -80 degrees C and the other half sent for histology. A constant-region primer and ProtoScript II reverse transcriptase were used to reverse-transcribe TCRbeta-specific cDNA from approximately 500 ng total RNA. Construction of the TCRbeta libraries relied on three nested rounds of multiplex PCR, following a slightly modified ARM-PCR procedure. Each of the first two PCR rounds ran for roughly 11 cycles and used multiplex TRBV1-TRBV30 forward primers together with a Cbeta reverse primer. A final 25-cycle PCR with Deep VentR polymerase added sample barcodes and Illumina adapters. Before sequencing, amplicons between 200 and 500 bp were purified from gel using a QIAquick gel extraction kit. TCRbeta amplicons were sequenced on an Illumina HiSeq 2500 with 250-bp paired-end reads. The authors' pipeline ran thus. Trimmomatic v0.33 was used to quality-trim the reads, and FLASH v1.2.11 was used to merge paired reads so that full CDR3 sequences could be recovered. MiGEC v1.2.1b assigned V, D and J germline segments to the rearranged TCRbeta sequences. Clonotype statistics, along with Shannon-Wiener diversity indices, were calculated using VDJtools v1.0.0. To reduce sampling bias, subsequent analyses other than the diversity analysis used only the 250 most abundant clonotypes in each sample. Using fastp trimming at Q25 and MiXCR clonotype assembly, TCRdb reanalyzed the public sequencing data and kept in-frame beta chains. Rows merge per CDR3 protein into single entries with the most common DNA and genes. Here the V and J calls rest on TCRdb's processing, not on the authors' analysis. The sample table records approximately 99,000 distinct CDR3 sequences; more than 65% of these occur just once. 7.5% to 10% of the sample comes from the top ten.

Overall study results and their limits: The top 250 clones accounted for a significantly greater share of the repertoire in tumors than in blood (p = 0.039). Because sequencing covered only the TCR beta chain and unpaired alpha chains were not captured, true repertoire diversity is likely underestimated. Only about 8-25% of top clones were found in all five regions of a tumor, suggesting spatial heterogeneity of tumor-infiltrating T cells. Because the samples were bulk and unsorted, CD4+ and CD8+ T cell repertoires could not be compared. Only a few patients were included in the study, and the authors note that the findings should be validated in a larger study. Pairs of tumor regions showed greater repertoire overlap (mean about 36%) than tumor-adjacent pairs (17%) or tumor-blood pairs (approximately 15%), which is consistent with antigen-driven expansion.

The sequence joins TRBV10-3 to TRBJ1-5; the D gene remains uncertain. This clonotype was obtained from a woman aged 60 to 75 with primary liver carcinoma and hepatitis B virus infection. The sequenced sample was liver tumor tissue from sampling region 5. The cell subset or site label, read with the paper, signifies: tumor region T5, tumor centre. CDR3 loop: CAIAVTTVNLPQHF. In nucleotides, the sequence is TGTGCCATCGCAGTGACTACAGTCAATCTGCCCCAGCATTTT.